These 2 T cell receptor beta chains share one sample of origin, sequenced in a study of blood T cell repertoires in COVID-19 (dated by TCRdb to 2019 to 2021). Preparation of the library involved the immunoSEQ multiplex PCR assay. TCRdb provides this immuneACCESS table in a form limited to in-frame rearrangements. Some clones are lacking; in checked studies, under half of them reflect an unresolved V gene, and why the rest are absent is not known. The sample yields under 200,000 clones; around four fifths were counted once. The top ten clones comprise about a tenth of the sample. Sequencing was carried out using peripheral blood. Every receptor here comes from a woman of 80 years or more with active or convalescent COVID-19.

The chain has TRBV5-1 and TRBJ1-2, with TRBD1 as a possible D gene (6 bases). CDR1 and CDR2 (germline): SGHRS, YFSETQ. The CDR3 contains 13 residues. V gave up 3 bases and J gave up 4 bases, with 10 bases separating them. CDR3 DNA sequence: TGCGCCAGCAGCTATGGACAGAGCTATGGCTACACCTTC. Its protein is CASSYGQSYGYTF. Full variable domain (missing parts from reference TRBV5-1 and TRBJ1-2): KAGVTQTPRYLIKTRGQQVTLSCSPISGHRSVSWYQQTPGQGLQFLFEYFSETQRNKGNFPGRFSGRQFSNSRSEMNVSTLELGDSALYLCASSYGQSYGYTFGSGTRLTVV.

The V gene is TRBV5-1, the J gene TRBJ1-1; 8 nucleotides match TRBD1. CDR1 and CDR2 (germline): SGHRS, YFSETQ. This CDR3 is built from 14 residues. V trimming: 4 bases; J trimming: 2 bases; junction bases outside the gene matches: 4. The DNA for the CDR3 is TGCGCCAGCAGCCAACAGGGGGGCAACACTGAAGCTTTCTTT. Translating it yields CASSQQGGNTEAFF.